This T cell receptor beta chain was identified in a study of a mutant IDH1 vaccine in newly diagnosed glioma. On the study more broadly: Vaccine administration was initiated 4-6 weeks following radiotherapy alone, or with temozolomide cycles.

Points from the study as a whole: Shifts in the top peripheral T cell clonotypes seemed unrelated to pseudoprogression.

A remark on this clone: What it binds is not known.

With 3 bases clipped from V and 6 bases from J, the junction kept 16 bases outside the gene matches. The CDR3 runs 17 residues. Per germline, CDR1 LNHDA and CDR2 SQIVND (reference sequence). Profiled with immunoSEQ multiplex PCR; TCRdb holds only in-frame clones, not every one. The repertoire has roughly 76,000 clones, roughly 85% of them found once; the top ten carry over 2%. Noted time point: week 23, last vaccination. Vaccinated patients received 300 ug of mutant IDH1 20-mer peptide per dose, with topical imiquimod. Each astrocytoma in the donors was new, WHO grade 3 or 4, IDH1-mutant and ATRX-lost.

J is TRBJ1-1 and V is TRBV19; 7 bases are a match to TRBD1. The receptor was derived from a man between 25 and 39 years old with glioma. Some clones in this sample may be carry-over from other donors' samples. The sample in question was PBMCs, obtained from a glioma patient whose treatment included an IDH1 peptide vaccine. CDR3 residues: CASSIGTEQTQDAEAFF. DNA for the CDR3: TGTGCCAGTAGTATTGGGACAGAACAGACCCAAGATGCTGAAGCTTTCTTT.